These 3 T cell receptor beta chains were all obtained from the same sample, sequenced in a study of blood T cell repertoires in COVID-19 (dated by TCRdb to 2020 to 2022). Library preparation employed the immunoSEQ multiplex PCR assay. TCRdb mirrors the immuneACCESS table, restricted to in-frame sequences. Some clones are absent from its copies; in checked studies, under half trace to an unresolved V gene, and the reason for the others is unknown. Recorded for this sample are about 68,000 clones; about 91% of them occurred a single time. The ten top clones hold less than 9% of the sample. The source material was peripheral blood. All receptors derive from a man in his forties with COVID-19, enrolled during active disease.

This clone came up once. The CDR3 DNA sequence: TGTGCCAGTAGTTCCTGGACTGTTGAAAAACTGTTTTTT. Translation: CASSSWTVEKLFF. The J gene is TRBJ1-4, the V gene TRBV19; D gene uncertain. Germline assignment: CDR1 LNHDA and CDR2 SQIVND (reference sequence). This CDR3 has 13 amino acids. The V end lost 5 bases, the J end lost 7 bases, and 11 bases lay between the germline ends.

The rearrangement joins TRBV11-2 to TRBJ2-2, with unresolved D. V was cut by 5 bases and J by 4 bases, with 11 bases left in between. This CDR3 spans 14 amino acids. The V gene's germline CDR1 is SGHAT and CDR2 FQNNGV. CDR3 residues: CASSPAVSTGELFF. The CDR3 nucleotides read TGTGCCAGCAGCCCCGCCGTGAGCACCGGGGAGCTGTTTTTT.

This clone has a handful of counts. J is TRBJ1-5 and V is TRBV28; 7 positions agree with TRBD1. The germline gives CDR1 MDHEN, CDR2 SYDVKM. The CDR3 length is 14 residues. With 8 bases clipped from V and 5 bases from J, the junction kept 9 bases outside the gene matches. CDR3 loop: CASGRIQGDQPQHF. In DNA form, the CDR3 reads TGTGCCAGCGGAAGAATCCAGGGGGATCAGCCCCAGCATTTT.